One sample yielded the 10 T cell receptor beta chains listed below, sequenced in a study of tumor-infiltrating T cells and Merkel cell polyomavirus. Background on the study: The T cells studied were CD8+ and recognized the Merkel cell polyomavirus KLL epitope.

Assay used: immunoSEQ multiplex PCR; TCRdb lists only in-frame clones, some missing. Of 20,000 to 30,000 clones detected, around 90% appear once; the ten largest clones hold 2.5% to 3.5%. Robust Merkel cell polyomavirus Large T antigen positivity by immunohistochemistry was seen in all patients' tumors. The sample consisted of lymph node tissue. The receptors were sampled from a man in his forties or fifties with Merkel cell carcinoma.

In this sample, this clone turned up once. The chain carries TRBV10-2 and TRBJ2-1; tentatively, D is TRBD2 (6 bases). Trimming took off 0 bases at V and 7 bases at J, with 13 bases between the two ends. Germline CDR1 is WSHSY and CDR2 is SAAADI. This CDR3 region has 15 residues. The CDR3 DNA sequence: TGCGCCAGCAGTGAGTCAAAGGGACGGGGGAATGAGCAGTTCTTC. Translated, it gives CASSESKGRGNEQFF.

The genes are TRBV6-6 and TRBJ2-1, with D uncertain. The V and J ends lost 4 bases and 7 bases respectively, with 8 bases between them. The CDR3 sequence is 12 residues long. CDR1 MNHNY and CDR2 SVGAGI come from the germline V gene (reference sequence). CDR3 amino acids: CASSSTGNEQFF. CDR3 DNA: TGTGCCAGCAGTTCCACCGGGAATGAGCAGTTCTTC.

This chain links TRBV18 with TRBJ1-1, with D maybe TRBD1 (6 bases). This CDR3 spans 14 amino acids. V lost 3 bases to trimming and J lost 7 bases, with 15 bases between them. CDR1 is KGHSH, CDR2 LQKENI, per germline. The CDR3 sequence: CASSPNALDSEAFF. The CDR3 nucleotides are TGTGCCAGCTCACCGAACGCCCTGGACAGTGAAGCTTTCTTT. The full variable domain, in which reference TRBV18 and TRBJ1-1 provide the parts outside the CDR3, is NAGVMQNPRHLVRRRGQEARLRCSPMKGHSHVYWYRQLPEEGLKFMVYLQKENIIDESGMPKERFSAEFPKEGPSILRIQQVVRGDSAAYFCASSPNALDSEAFFGQGTRLTVV.

V usage is TRBV28 and J usage is TRBJ1-1; 7 bases align to TRBD1. CDR1 and CDR2 from the germline V gene are MDHEN and SYDVKM. Trimming at V came to 3 bases and at J to 4 bases, leaving 5 bases not matched to a gene. The CDR3 has 14 amino acids. CDR3 sequence: CASSLITGVTEAFF. The CDR3 DNA reads TGTGCCAGCAGTTTGATAACAGGGGTCACTGAAGCTTTCTTT. Using reference TRBV28 and TRBJ1-1 for the parts outside the CDR3, the full variable domain is DVKVTQSSRYLVKRTGEKVFLECVQDMDHENMFWYRQDPGLGLRLIYFSYDVKMKEKGDIPEGYSVSREKKERFSLILESASTNQTSMYLCASSLITGVTEAFFGQGTRLTVV.

The chain is built from TRBV7-3 and TRBJ2-7; 10 bases are a match to TRBD1. V shed 3 bases, J shed 6 bases, and the junction held 8 bases outside the gene matches. Germline-derived CDR1 and CDR2 are SGHTA and FQGTGA. The CDR3 covers 15 residues. This CDR3 reads CASSLGRDRGFEQYF. As DNA, the CDR3 is TGTGCCAGCAGCTTGGGCAGGGACAGGGGTTTCGAGCAGTACTTC.

The chain uses TRBV11-3 and TRBJ2-1; 12 nucleotides agree with TRBD2. V was clipped by 5 bases and J by 0 bases; unmatched bases: 2. The CDR3 is 16 amino acids. The germline V gene encodes CDR1 SGHNT and CDR2 YENEEA. CDR3 protein: CASSPTSGSSYNEQFF. CDR3 sequence (DNA): TGTGCCAGCAGCCCGACTAGCGGGAGCTCCTACAATGAGCAGTTCTTC.

The V call is TRBV18, the J call TRBJ2-1, with 13 nucleotides matching TRBD2. The J segment lost 8 bases and the V segment lost 6 bases, leaving 10 bases of the junction unmatched. CDR1 is KGHSH, CDR2 LQKENI, per germline. This CDR3 spans 16 amino acids. The CDR3 here is CASSLAGLAGTDEQFF. The CDR3 DNA reads TGTGCCAGCTCCCTTGCGGGACTAGCGGGAACCGATGAGCAGTTCTTC.

V usage is TRBV7-8 and J usage is TRBJ1-5, with 11 bases aligning to TRBD1. Trimming removed 5 bases from V and 2 bases from J; junction bases left unmatched: 5. Per germline, CDR1 SGHVS and CDR2 FQNEAQ. The CDR3 extends over 16 amino acids. CDR3 loop: CASSIGTGGGNQPQHF. The CDR3 region has the DNA TGTGCCAGCAGCATAGGGACAGGGGGTGGCAATCAGCCCCAGCATTTT.

This chain uses TRBV19 with TRBJ2-1; 9 positions match TRBD2. The CDR3 runs to 16 residues. V was pared by 2 bases and J by 10 bases, with 12 bases of the junction left unmatched. Germline assignment: CDR1 LNHDA and CDR2 SQIVND (reference sequence). CDR3 in DNA: TGTGCCAGTAGTATACGTCCTAGCGGGATGGCCCAAGAGCAGTTCTTC. It codes for CASSIRPSGMAQEQFF. Filled out from reference TRBV19 and TRBJ2-1, the complete variable domain reads DGGITQSPKYLFRKEGQNVTLSCEQNLNHDAMYWYRQDPGQGLRLIYYSQIVNDFQKGDIAEGYSVSREKKESFPLTVTSAQKNPTAFYLCASSIRPSGMAQEQFFGPGTRLTVL.

Comment on this clone: A junction end diverges from the germline sequence, so it may reflect a read error. The gene calls are TRBV7-7 and TRBJ2-5; D is undetermined. CDR1 and CDR2 (germline): SSHAT, FNYEAQ (reference sequence). The CDR3 has 15 residues. CDR3 in DNA: TGTGCTAGCAGCTTTAATGCCGAAACTCAAGAGACCCAGTACTTC. Protein product: CASSFNAETQETQYF.